Listed below are T cell receptor beta chains from one sample, sequenced in a study of blood T cells in healthy people across ages. TCRdb processed the 5' RACE reads anew with MiXCR; each CDR3 protein has one entry. Of about a million distinct CDR3 sequences listed, roughly half are singletons. Specimen: blood. The receptors here all came from a woman between 55 and 75 years old in good health. CDR3s include the opening cysteine and the closing phenylalanine or tryptophan. A D gene is named only where the DNA matches it firmly. A row's size may be missing; if present it is once, few, many or a size class.

TRBJ1-5 | once | TRBV20-1 | - | TGCAGTGCGTTGGGGAGTACGAATCAGCCCCAGCATTTT | CSALGSTNQPQHF
TRBJ2-1 | - | TRBV6-2/TRBV6-3 | TRBD2 | TGTGCCAGCAGTAAACTAGCGGGAGTTGGCTACAATGAGCAGTTCTTC | CASSKLAGVGYNEQFF
TRBJ2-4 | - | TRBV12-3/TRBV12-4 | - | TGTGCCAGCAGTCCCTACAGGAGTCTAGCCAAAAACATTCAGTACTTC | CASSPYRSLAKNIQYF
TRBJ2-5 | few | TRBV5-1 | - | TGCGCCAGCAGCTTATCGGGTCGACCAGAGACCCAGTACTTC | CASSLSGRPETQYF
TRBJ1-2 | - | TRBV5-1 | TRBD1 | TGCGCCAGCAGCCCCGGACAGGGACGGGTCTACACCTTC | CASSPGQGRVYTF
TRBJ2-5 | few | TRBV29-1 | - | TGCAGCGTCAAAACAGGGGCGGGGGAGACCCAGTACTTC | CSVKTGAGETQYF
TRBJ1-5 | - | TRBV20-1 | TRBD1 | TGCAGTGTTGGACAGGGCCCAACTTATAGCAATCAGCCCCAGCATTTT | CSVGQGPTYSNQPQHF
TRBJ1-5 | - | TRBV20-1 | TRBD1 | TGCAGTGCGACCGGGACAGGTAATCAGCCCCAGCATTTT | CSATGTGNQPQHF
TRBJ2-1 | - | TRBV20-1 | TRBD1 | TGCAGTGCTTGGGACAGGGAAGAGCAGTTCTTC | CSAWDREEQFF
TRBJ2-7 | - | TRBV6-6 | TRBD2 | TGTGCCAGCAGTTACTATTGGGGGGGATCCTACGAGCAGTACTTC | CASSYYWGGSYEQYF
TRBJ2-7 | - | TRBV5-6 | TRBD1 | TGTGCCAGCAGCGAGACAGGGCTCTCCTACGAGCAGTACTTC | CASSETGLSYEQYF
TRBJ2-1 | once | TRBV18 | TRBD2 | TGTGCCAGCTCATCGCTCCAGTCCAGCGGGAGATTTTACAATGAGCAGTTCTTC | CASSSLQSSGRFYNEQFF
TRBJ2-2 | once | TRBV4-3 | TRBD1 | TGCGCCAGCAGCCCAGCACGGACAGGTGCCCTGGGGGAGCTGTTTTTT | CASSPARTGALGELFF
TRBJ2-1 | - | TRBV7-2 | - | TGTGCCAGCTGCTCCCTATCGCGGGTCTACAATGAGCAGTTCTTC | CASCSLSRVYNEQFF
TRBJ2-5 | - | TRBV4-1 | - | TGCGCCAGCAGCCAGTGGATGAAAGAGACCCAGTACTTC | CASSQWMKETQYF
TRBJ1-1 | - | TRBV2 | - | TGTGCCAGCACCCCATCGAGGCCTCCAGGTGCTTTCTTT | CASTPSRPPGAFF
TRBJ1-5 | - | TRBV6-5 | - | TGTGCCAGCAGTCCGGTAGGTCAGCCCCAGCATTTT | CASSPVGQPQHF
TRBJ2-1 | - | TRBV6-1 | - | TGTGCCAGCGGGCCCGAGGGAGGTTACAATGAGCAGCTCTTC | CASGPEGGYNEQLF
TRBJ2-5 | few | TRBV6-6 | TRBD2 | TGTGCCAGCAGTTTTAGCCCGGCTAGCGGGTACCAAGAGACCCAGTACTTC | CASSFSPASGYQETQYF
TRBJ2-6 | few | TRBV6-1 | - | TGTGCCAGCAAACGCCCCCAGGGGATCGGTCGTGGGGCCAACGTCCTGACTTTC | CASKRPQGIGRGANVLTF
TRBJ2-3 | few | TRBV7-9 | - | TGTGCCGGCAAGGACAGTTCCACAGATACGCAGTATTTT | CAGKDSSTDTQYF
TRBJ1-2 | - | TRBV20-1 | - | TGCAGTGCGGTCACTCGGAAATATGGCTACACCTTC | CSAVTRKYGYTF
TRBJ2-7 | once | TRBV7-2 | TRBD2 | TGTGCCAGCACGGGACTAGCGGCAAATCCATTAAGCTCCTACGAGCAGTACTTC | CASTGLAANPLSSYEQYF
TRBJ2-5 | - | TRBV2 | - | TGTGCCAGCAGTAAAAACGACCAAGAGACCCAGTACTTC | CASSKNDQETQYF
TRBJ2-4 | - | TRBV20-1 | - | TGCAGTGCTAGAGATTTCCCTTTGGGAGATCTAGCCAAAAACATTCAGTACTTC | CSARDFPLGDLAKNIQYF
TRBJ2-3 | - | TRBV14 | - | TGTGCCAGCAGCCACGATAGGACAAGCACAGATACGCAGTATTTT | CASSHDRTSTDTQYF
TRBJ2-3 | - | TRBV20-1 | TRBD2 | TGCAGTGCTATGGGTTTGGGAGGGTCCACAGATACGCAGTATTTT | CSAMGLGGSTDTQYF
TRBJ2-7 | - | TRBV28 | - | TGTGCCAGCAGTCCAGGGGGGGTAAACAATGAGCAGTACTTC | CASSPGGVNNEQYF
TRBJ2-1 | - | TRBV20-1 | - | TGCAGTACACAAGACACGACCGAGCAGTTCTTC | CSTQDTTEQFF
TRBJ2-7 | - | TRBV20-1 | TRBD1 | TGCAGTGCTGGTGGGACAGGGTCCTACGAGCAGTACTTC | CSAGGTGSYEQYF
TRBJ2-1 | - | TRBV7-2 | - | TGTGCCAGCAGCCTAAGGAAAACAGGGATTACCAATGAGCAGTTCTTC | CASSLRKTGITNEQFF
TRBJ2-1 | few | TRBV4-1 | TRBD2 | TGCGCCAGCAGCCCCCTCCTGCGGGAGGACTACAATGAGCAGTTCTTC | CASSPLLREDYNEQFF
TRBJ2-3 | - | TRBV5-5 | - | TGTGCCAGCAGCTACGTAGGTACCGACACAGATACGCAGTATTTT | CASSYVGTDTDTQYF
TRBJ2-4 | many | TRBV4-3 | - | TGCGCCAGCAGCCAAATACTGGGGGAATCAAACATTCAGTACTTC | CASSQILGESNIQYF
TRBJ1-6 | - | TRBV4-1 | - | TGCGCCAGCAGCCAATTACAGTTAAATTCACCCCTCCACTTT | CASSQLQLNSPLHF
TRBJ2-7 | once | TRBV12-3/TRBV12-4 | - | TGTGCCAGCAGCACATTGAGGTCCTACGAGCAGTACTTC | CASSTLRSYEQYF
TRBJ2-5 | - | TRBV5-6 | - | TGTGCCAGCAGCTTGGTGGCAGGCTACAAGCAGTACTTC | CASSLVAGYKQYF
TRBJ2-3 | - | TRBV29-1 | TRBD2 | TGCAGCCTCCGGACTAGCGGGGCTACGCAGTATTTT | CSLRTSGATQYF
TRBJ2-7 | - | TRBV7-9 | TRBD1 | TGTGCCAGCAGCTCTTGGACAGGGGCCTCCTACGAGCAGTACTTC | CASSSWTGASYEQYF
TRBJ2-1 | once | TRBV29-1 | TRBD2 | TGCAGCGTTGAAGCAGGCGGGAGGGCCTTTTGGAATGAGCAGTTCTTC | CSVEAGGRAFWNEQFF
TRBJ2-7 | - | TRBV11-2 | - | TGTGCCAGCAGCTTAGCCCTCGGATTCGGGTACGAGCAGTACTTC | CASSLALGFGYEQYF
TRBJ2-1 | few | TRBV7-2 | - | TGTGCCAGCAGCACCAGAGGAGGGAACAATGAGCAGTTCTTC | CASSTRGGNNEQFF
TRBJ2-7 | - | TRBV29-1 | - | TGCAGCGTTGGGACCAGTCCCGAGCAGTACTTC | CSVGTSPEQYF
TRBJ2-7 | - | TRBV4-2 | TRBD2 | TGTGCCAGCAGCCCCCGGGGTATAGCGGGAATCCAAGAGATCCAGTACTTC | CASSPRGIAGIQEIQYF
TRBJ2-3 | - | TRBV2 | - | TGTGCCAGCCATGGGGGGCGAGAGACGCAGTATTTT | CASHGGRETQYF
TRBJ1-6 | - | TRBV6-5 | TRBD1 | TGTGCCAGCAGTGCGGACAGGAACGAAAATTCACCCCTCCACTTT | CASSADRNENSPLHF
TRBJ2-7 | - | TRBV7-9 | TRBD2 | TGTGCCAGCAGCACCCCTGGGACTAGCGTTTACGAGCAGTACTTC | CASSTPGTSVYEQYF
TRBJ1-2 | - | TRBV7-2 | TRBD1 | TGTGCCAGCAGGTTGACAGGGAGTCATGGCTACACCTTC | CASRLTGSHGYTF
TRBJ1-5 | - | TRBV28 | - | TGTGCCAGCAGGCCCAGTTTAGGGGCTCAGCCCCAGCATTTT | CASRPSLGAQPQHF
TRBJ2-7 | - | TRBV6-2/TRBV6-3 | TRBD2 | TGTGCCAGCAGTCTACATCTGACTAGCGGGAGTAGGAATGAGCAGTACTTC | CASSLHLTSGSRNEQYF
TRBJ1-1 | - | TRBV3-1 | - | TGTGCCAGCAGCCAAGAAGGACAGAACATGAACACTGAAGCTTTCTTT | CASSQEGQNMNTEAFF
TRBJ1-5 | - | TRBV6-2/TRBV6-3 | - | TGTGCCAGCAGTTACGAGGTAGGCAGTGGGGGCAATCAGCCCCAGCATTTT | CASSYEVGSGGNQPQHF
TRBJ2-6 | - | TRBV4-1 | - | TGCGCCAGCACCCACGGGGACGGCCCACCTGGGGCCAACGTCCTGACTTTC | CASTHGDGPPGANVLTF
TRBJ2-6 | - | TRBV19 | TRBD2 | TGTGCCAGTAACGCACTAGCGGGGTACTCTGGGGCCAACGTCCTGACTTTC | CASNALAGYSGANVLTF
TRBJ1-5 | - | TRBV30 | - | TGTGCCTGGAGTTCCGCTGACCGTCAGCCCCAGCATTTT | CAWSSADRQPQHF
TRBJ2-3 | few | TRBV20-1 | TRBD1 | TGCAGTGCTAGAGTTTGGGACAGGGCTTTCACAGATACGCAGTATTTT | CSARVWDRAFTDTQYF